The clone carrying this T cell receptor (beta chain) came up many times. MiXCR, run by TCRdb on the reads, gives a single entry per CDR3 protein. The data show roughly 320,000 distinct CDR3 sequences, approximately 10% seen once. The data were obtained in a study of T cell repertoires in cytomegalovirus infection. Study at large: The public TCR beta signatures pointed to both CMV infection and matching HLA type.

Germline V gene data show CDR1 as LNHNV and CDR2 as YYDKDF (reference sequence). The ends were cut back, 0 bases at V and 8 bases at J, with 13 bases in the middle. This CDR3 spans 15 amino acids. The rearrangement joins TRBV15 to TRBJ1-4; perhaps TRBD1 as D (6 bases). The sequence derives from a human donor in good health (CMV status not recorded). Some clones in this sample may be carry-over from other donors' samples. Sequenced input: PBMCs. The CDR3 coding sequence is TGTGCCACCAGCAGAGATCGGGGGCGAGGAGAAAAACTGTTTTTT. The encoded protein is CATSRDRGRGEKLFF.